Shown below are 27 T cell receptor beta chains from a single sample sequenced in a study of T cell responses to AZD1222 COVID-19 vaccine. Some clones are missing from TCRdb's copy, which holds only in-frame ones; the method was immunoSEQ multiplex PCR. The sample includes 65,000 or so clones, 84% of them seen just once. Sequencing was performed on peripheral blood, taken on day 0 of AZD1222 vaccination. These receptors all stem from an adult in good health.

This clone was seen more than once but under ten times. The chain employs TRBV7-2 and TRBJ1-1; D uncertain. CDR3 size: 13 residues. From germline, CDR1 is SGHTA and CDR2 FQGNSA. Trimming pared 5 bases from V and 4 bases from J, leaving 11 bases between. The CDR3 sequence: CASSVMERTEAFF. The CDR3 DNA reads TGTGCCAGCAGCGTCATGGAACGCACTGAAGCTTTCTTT. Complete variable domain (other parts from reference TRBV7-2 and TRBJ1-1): GAGVSQSPSNKVTEKGKDVELRCDPISGHTALYWYRQSLGQGLEFLIYFQGNSAPDKSGLPSDRFSAERTGGSVSTLTIQRTQQEDSAVYLCASSVMERTEAFFGQGTRLTVV.

The CDR3 DNA reads TGTGCCAGCAGCTTAATGGGCGATGAGCAGTTCTTC. Amino acids: CASSLMGDEQFF. This chain connects TRBV7-3 to TRBJ2-1; D gene uncertain. This CDR3 region has 12 residues. Trimming pared 1 base from V and 8 bases from J, leaving 6 bases between. Germline values: CDR1 SGHTA, CDR2 FQGTGA. Full variable domain (remainder filled in from reference TRBV7-3 and TRBJ2-1): GAGVSQTPSNKVTEKGKYVELRCDPISGHTALYWYRQSLGQGPEFLIYFQGTGAADDSGLPNDRFFAVRPEGSVSTLKIQRTERGDSAVYLCASSLMGDEQFFGPGTRLTVL.

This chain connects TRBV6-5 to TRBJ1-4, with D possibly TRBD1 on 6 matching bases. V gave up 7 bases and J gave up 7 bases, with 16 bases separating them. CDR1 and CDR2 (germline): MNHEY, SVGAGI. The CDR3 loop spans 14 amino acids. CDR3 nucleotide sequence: TGTGCCAGCAAGAGGGACACATTAGGTGAAAAACTGTTTTTT. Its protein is CASKRDTLGEKLFF.

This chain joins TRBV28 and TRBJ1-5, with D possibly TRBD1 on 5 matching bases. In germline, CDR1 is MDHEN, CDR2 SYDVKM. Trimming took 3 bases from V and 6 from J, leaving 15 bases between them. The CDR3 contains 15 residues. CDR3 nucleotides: TGTGCCAGCAGTTTCGTAGGGGCTGGGAGTCAGCCCCAGCATTTT. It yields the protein CASSFVGAGSQPQHF.

As DNA, the CDR3 is TGCAGCGTGGGACAGGCGAACTATGGCTACACCTTC. Translating gives CSVGQANYGYTF. This rearrangement joins TRBV29-1 to TRBJ1-2; 8 nucleotides agree with TRBD1. CDR3 length: 12 residues. J lost 2 bases, V lost 6 bases, and 2 bases had no gene match. Germline V lookup: CDR1 SQVTM, CDR2 ANQGSEA.

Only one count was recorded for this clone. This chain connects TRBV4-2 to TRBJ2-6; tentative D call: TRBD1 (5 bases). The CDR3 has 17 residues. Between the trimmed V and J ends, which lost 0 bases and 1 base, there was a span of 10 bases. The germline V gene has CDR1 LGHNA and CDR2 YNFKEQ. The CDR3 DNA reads TGTGCCAGCAGCCAAGAGTTATCAGGGTCTGGGGCCAACGTCCTGACTTTC. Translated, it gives CASSQELSGSGANVLTF.

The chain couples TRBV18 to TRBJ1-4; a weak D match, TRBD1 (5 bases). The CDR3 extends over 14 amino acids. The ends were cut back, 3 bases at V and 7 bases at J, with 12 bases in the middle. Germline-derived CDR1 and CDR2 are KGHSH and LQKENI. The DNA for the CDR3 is TGTGCCAGCTCACCGGGGGGAATAGGTGAAAAACTGTTTTTT. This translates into CASSPGGIGEKLFF.

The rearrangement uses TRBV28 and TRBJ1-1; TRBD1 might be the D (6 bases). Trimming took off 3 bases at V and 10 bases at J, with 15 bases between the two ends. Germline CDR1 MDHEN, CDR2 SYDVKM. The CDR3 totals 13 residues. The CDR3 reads CASSFGGRWGAFF. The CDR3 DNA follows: TGTGCCAGCAGTTTTGGGGGGCGGTGGGGAGCTTTCTTT.

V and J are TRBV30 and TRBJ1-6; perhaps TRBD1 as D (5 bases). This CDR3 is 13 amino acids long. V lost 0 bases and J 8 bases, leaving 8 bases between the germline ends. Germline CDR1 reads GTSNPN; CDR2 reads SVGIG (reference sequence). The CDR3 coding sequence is TGTGCCTGGAGTGTCCGGACACATTCACCCCTCCACTTT. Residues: CAWSVRTHSPLHF. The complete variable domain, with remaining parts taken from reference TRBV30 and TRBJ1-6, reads SQTIHQWPATLVQPVGSPLSLECTVEGTSNPNLYWYRQAAGRGLQLLFYSVGIGQISSEVPQNLSASRPQDRQFILSSKKLLLSDSGFYLCAWSVRTHSPLHFGNGTRLTVT.

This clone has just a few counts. CDR3 protein: CASSLGMGLGNTIYF. In DNA form, the CDR3 reads TGTGCCAGCAGCTTGGGGATGGGCCTAGGAAACACCATATATTTT. The rearrangement uses TRBV5-6 and TRBJ1-3; D is unclear. This CDR3 is built from 15 residues. V lost 0 bases and J 4 bases, leaving 11 bases between the germline ends. CDR1 is SGHDT, CDR2 YYEEEE, per germline.

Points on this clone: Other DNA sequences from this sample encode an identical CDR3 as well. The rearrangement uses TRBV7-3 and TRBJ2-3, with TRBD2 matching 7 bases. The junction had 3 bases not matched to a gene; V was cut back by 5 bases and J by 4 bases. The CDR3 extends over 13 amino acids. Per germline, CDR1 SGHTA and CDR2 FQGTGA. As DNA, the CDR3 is TGTGCCAGCAGCCTTCGGGGGGCAGATACGCAGTATTTT. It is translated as CASSLRGADTQYF.

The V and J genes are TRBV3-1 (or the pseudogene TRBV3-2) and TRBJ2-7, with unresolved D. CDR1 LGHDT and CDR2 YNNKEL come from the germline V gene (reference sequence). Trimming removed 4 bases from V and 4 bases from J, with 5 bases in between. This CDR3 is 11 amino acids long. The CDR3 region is CASSLGYEQYF. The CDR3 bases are TGTGCCAGCAGCCTCGGGTACGAGCAGTACTTC.

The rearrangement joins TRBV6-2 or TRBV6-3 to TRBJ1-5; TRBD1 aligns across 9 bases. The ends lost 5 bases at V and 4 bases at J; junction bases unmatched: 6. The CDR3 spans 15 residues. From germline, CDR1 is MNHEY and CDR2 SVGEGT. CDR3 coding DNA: TGTGCCAGCAGTCTCGGACAGGGGAGTAATCAGCCCCAGCATTTT. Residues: CASSLGQGSNQPQHF.

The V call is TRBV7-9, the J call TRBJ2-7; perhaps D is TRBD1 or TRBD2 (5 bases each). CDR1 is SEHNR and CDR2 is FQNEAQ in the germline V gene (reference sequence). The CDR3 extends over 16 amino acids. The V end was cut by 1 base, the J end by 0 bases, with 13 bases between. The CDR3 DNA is TGTGCCAGCAGCTTAGATTTGGGGGTCCTCTCCTACGAGCAGTACTTC. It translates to CASSLDLGVLSYEQYF.

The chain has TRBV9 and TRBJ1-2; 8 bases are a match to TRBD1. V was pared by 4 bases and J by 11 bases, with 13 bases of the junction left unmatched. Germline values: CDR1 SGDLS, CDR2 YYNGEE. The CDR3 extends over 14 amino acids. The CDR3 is CASSPGVGQGQYTF. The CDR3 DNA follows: TGTGCCAGCAGCCCGGGGGTTGGACAGGGCCAATACACCTTC.

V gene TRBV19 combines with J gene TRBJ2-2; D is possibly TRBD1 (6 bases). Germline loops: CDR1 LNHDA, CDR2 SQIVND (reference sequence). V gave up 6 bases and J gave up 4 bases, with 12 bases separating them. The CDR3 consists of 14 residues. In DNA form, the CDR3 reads TGTGCCAGTAGAGAAGGGGGTAGCACCGGGGAGCTGTTTTTT. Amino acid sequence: CASREGGSTGELFF.

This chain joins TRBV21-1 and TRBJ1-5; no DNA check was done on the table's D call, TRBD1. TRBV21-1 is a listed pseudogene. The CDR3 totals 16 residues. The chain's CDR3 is CASSKGRGMGNQPQHF. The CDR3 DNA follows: TGTGCCAGCAGCAAAGGCAGGGGGATGGGCAATCAGCCCCAGCATTTT.

Here the CDR3 DNA reads TGTGCCAGCAGCTTAGGTTGGATTCGCACAGATACGCAGTATTTT. Encoded protein: CASSLGWIRTDTQYF. V is TRBV7-2 and J is TRBJ2-3; D gene ambiguous. This CDR3 is built from 15 residues. Trimming stripped 1 base from V and 1 base from J, with 9 bases between. The germline V gene has CDR1 SGHTA and CDR2 FQGNSA.

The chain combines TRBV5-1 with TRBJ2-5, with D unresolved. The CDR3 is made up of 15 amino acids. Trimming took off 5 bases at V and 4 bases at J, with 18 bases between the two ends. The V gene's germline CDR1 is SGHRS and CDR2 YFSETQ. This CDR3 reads CASRVNADTRETQYF. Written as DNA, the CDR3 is TGCGCCAGCAGAGTGAACGCAGACACAAGAGAGACCCAGTACTTC.

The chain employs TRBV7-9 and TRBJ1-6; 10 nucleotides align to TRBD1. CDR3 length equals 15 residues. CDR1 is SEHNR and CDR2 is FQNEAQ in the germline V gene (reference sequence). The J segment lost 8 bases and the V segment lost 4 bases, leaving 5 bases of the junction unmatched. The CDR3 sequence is CASSSPGQGYSPLHF. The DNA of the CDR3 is TGTGCCAGCAGCTCACCGGGACAGGGGTATTCACCCCTCCACTTT.

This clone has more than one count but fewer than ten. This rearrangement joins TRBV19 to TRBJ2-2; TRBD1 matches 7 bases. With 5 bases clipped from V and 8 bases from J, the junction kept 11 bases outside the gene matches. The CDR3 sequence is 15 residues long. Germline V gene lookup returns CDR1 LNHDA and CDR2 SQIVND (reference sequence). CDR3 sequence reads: CASSRRQGERGELFF. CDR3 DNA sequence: TGTGCCAGTAGTCGTAGACAGGGTGAGCGTGGGGAGCTGTTTTTT.

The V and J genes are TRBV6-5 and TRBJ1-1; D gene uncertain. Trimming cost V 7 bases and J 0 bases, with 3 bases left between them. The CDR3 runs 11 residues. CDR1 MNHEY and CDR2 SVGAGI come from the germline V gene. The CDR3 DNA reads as TGTGCCAGCACCATGAACACTGAAGCTTTCTTT. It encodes CASTMNTEAFF.

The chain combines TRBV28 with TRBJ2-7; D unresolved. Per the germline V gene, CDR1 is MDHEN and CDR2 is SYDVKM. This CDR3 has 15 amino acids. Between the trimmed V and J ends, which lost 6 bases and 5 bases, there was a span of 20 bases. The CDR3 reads CASRPAMVTGHEQYF. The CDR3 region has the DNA TGTGCCAGCAGACCAGCTATGGTGACCGGGCACGAGCAGTACTTC.

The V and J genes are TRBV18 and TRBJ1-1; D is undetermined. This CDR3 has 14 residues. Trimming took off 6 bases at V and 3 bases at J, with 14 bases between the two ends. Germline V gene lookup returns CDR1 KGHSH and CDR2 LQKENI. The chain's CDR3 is CASSVRALDTEAFF. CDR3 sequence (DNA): TGTGCCAGCTCTGTAAGGGCCCTGGACACTGAAGCTTTCTTT.

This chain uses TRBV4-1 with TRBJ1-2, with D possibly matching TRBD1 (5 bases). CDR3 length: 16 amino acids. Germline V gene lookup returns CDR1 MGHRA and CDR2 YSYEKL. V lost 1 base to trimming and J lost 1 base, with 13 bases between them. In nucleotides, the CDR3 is TGCGCCAGCAGCCAAGCGGGCCTTGGGGGTAACTATGGCTACACCTTC. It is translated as CASSQAGLGGNYGYTF.

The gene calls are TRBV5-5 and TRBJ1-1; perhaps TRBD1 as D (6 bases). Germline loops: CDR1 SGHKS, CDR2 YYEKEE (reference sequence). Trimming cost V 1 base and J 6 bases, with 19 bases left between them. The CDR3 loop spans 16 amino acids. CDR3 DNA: TGTGCCAGCAGCTTGCGGACAGCGGAAAGATGGGCTGAAGCTTTCTTT. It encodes CASSLRTAERWAEAFF. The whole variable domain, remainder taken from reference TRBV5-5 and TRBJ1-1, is DAGVTQSPTHLIKTRGQQVTLRCSPISGHKSVSWYQQVLGQGPQFIFQYYEKEERGRGNFPDRFSARQFPNYSSELNVNALLLGDSALYLCASSLRTAERWAEAFFGQGTRLTVV.

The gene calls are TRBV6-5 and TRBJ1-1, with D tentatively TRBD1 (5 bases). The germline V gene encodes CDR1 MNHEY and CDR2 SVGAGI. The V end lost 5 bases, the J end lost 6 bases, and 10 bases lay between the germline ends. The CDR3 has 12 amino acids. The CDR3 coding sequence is TGTGCCAGCAGTCTGGGGGGAGCTGAAGCTTTCTTT. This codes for CASSLGGAEAFF.